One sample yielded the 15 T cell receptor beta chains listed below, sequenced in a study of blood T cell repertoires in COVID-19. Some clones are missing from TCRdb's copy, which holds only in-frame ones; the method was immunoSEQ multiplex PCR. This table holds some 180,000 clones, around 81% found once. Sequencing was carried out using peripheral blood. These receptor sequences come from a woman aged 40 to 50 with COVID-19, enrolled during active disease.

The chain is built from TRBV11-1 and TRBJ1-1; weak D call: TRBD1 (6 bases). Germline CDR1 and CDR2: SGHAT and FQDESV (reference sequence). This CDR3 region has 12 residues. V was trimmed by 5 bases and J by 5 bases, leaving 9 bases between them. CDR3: CASSAQGTEAFF. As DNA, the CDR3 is TGTGCCAGCAGCGCCCAGGGGACTGAAGCTTTCTTT.

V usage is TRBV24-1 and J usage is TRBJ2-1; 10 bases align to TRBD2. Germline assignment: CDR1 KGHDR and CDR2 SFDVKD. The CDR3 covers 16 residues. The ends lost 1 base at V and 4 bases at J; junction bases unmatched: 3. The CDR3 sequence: CATSDLAGGIYNEQFF. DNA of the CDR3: TGTGCCACCAGTGATTTAGCGGGAGGGATTTACAATGAGCAGTTCTTC.

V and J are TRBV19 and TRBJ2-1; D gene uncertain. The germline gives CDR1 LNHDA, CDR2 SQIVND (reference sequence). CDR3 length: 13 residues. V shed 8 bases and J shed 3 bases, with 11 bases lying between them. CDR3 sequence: CASGDLGYNEQFF. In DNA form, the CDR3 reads TGTGCCAGTGGAGATCTGGGCTACAATGAGCAGTTCTTC.

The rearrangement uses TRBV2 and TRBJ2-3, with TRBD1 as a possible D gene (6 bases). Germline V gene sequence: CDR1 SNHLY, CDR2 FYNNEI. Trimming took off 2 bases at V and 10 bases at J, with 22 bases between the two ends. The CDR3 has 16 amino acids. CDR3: CASSESVGAREEAQYF. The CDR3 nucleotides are TGTGCCAGCAGTGAAAGCGTGGGGGCGAGGGAAGAGGCGCAGTATTTT.

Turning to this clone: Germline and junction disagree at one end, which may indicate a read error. CDR3: CASSLGGSYDEQYF. In nucleotides, the CDR3 is TGCGCCAGCAGTTTGGGCGGGAGTTACGACGAGCAGTACTTC. The chain joins TRBV5-1 to TRBJ2-7, with 7 bases lining up with TRBD2. This CDR3 contains 14 residues. Germline V gene lookup returns CDR1 SGHRS and CDR2 YFSETQ.

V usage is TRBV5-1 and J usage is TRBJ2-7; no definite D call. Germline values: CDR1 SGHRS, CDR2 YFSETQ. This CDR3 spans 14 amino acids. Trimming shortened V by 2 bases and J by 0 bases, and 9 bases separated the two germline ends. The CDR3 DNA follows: TGCGCCAGCAGCTTCTCGGTCACCTCCTACGAGCAGTACTTC. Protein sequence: CASSFSVTSYEQYF.

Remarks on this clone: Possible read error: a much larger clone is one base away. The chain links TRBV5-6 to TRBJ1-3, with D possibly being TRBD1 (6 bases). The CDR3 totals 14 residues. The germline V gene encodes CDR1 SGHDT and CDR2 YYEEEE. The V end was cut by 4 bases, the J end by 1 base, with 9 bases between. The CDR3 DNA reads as TGTGCCAGCAGCATACAGGGATCTGGAAACACCATATATTTT. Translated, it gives CASSIQGSGNTIYF.

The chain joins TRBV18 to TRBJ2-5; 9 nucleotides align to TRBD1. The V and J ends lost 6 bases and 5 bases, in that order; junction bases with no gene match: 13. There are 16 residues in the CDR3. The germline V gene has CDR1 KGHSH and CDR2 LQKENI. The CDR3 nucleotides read TGTGCCAGCTCCAGGTTGGCGGGACAGGGATCGGAGACCCAGTACTTC. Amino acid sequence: CASSRLAGQGSETQYF.

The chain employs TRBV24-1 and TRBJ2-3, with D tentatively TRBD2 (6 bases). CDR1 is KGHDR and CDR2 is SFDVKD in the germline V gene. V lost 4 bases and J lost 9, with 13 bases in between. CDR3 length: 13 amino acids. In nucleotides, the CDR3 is TGTGCCACCAGTGACCTTAGCGGTCCGACGCAGTATTTT. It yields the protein CATSDLSGPTQYF.

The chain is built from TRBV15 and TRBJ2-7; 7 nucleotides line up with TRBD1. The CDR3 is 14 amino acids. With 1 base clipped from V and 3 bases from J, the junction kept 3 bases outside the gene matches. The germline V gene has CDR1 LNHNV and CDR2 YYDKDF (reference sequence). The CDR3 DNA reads TGTGCCACCAGCAGAGCGGGACAGCTCTACGAGCAGTACTTC. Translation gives CATSRAGQLYEQYF. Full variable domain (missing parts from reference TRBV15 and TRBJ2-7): DAMVIQNPRYQVTQFGKPVTLSCSQTLNHNVMYWYQQKSSQAPKLLFHYYDKDFNNEADTPDNFQSRRPNTSFCFLDIRSPGLGDTAMYLCATSRAGQLYEQYFGPGTRLTVT.

The DNA for the CDR3 is TGTGCCATCAGTGAGTCCGGGGGGGGACGTACGGAAGCTTTCTTT. Translation: CAISESGGGRTEAFF. V and J are TRBV10-3 and TRBJ1-1, with a tentative D call TRBD1 (5 bases). From germline, CDR1 is ENHRY and CDR2 SYGVKD. Trimming removed 0 bases at V and 8 bases at J, with 16 bases between. The CDR3 extends over 15 amino acids.

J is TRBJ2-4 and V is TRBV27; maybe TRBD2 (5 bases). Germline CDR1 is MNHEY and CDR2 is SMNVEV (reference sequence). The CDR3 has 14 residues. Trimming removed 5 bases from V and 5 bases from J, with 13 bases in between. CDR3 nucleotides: TGTGCCAGCAGTCGAAGAATGGGAGAAAACATTCAGTACTTC. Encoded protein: CASSRRMGENIQYF.

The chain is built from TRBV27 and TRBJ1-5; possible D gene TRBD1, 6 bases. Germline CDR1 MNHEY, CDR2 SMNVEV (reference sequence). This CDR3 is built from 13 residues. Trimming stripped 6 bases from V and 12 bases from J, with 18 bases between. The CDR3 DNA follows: TGTGCCAGCAGCCCCGGCGGGGGGCGAGTCCAGCATTTT. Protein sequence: CASSPGGGRVQHF.

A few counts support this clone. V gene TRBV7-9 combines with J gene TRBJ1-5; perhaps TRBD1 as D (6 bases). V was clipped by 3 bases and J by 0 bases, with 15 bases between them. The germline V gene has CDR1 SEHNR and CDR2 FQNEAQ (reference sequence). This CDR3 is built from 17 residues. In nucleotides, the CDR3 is TGTGCCAGCAGCTTTGGGGGCTTTGGAGCTAGCAATCAGCCCCAGCATTTT. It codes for CASSFGGFGASNQPQHF.

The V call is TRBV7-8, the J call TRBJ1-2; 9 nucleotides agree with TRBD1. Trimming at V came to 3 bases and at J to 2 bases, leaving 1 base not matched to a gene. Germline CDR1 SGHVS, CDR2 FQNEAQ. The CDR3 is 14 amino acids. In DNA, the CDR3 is TGTGCCAGCAGCTTCGGGACAGGGAACTATGGCTACACCTTC. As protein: CASSFGTGNYGYTF.